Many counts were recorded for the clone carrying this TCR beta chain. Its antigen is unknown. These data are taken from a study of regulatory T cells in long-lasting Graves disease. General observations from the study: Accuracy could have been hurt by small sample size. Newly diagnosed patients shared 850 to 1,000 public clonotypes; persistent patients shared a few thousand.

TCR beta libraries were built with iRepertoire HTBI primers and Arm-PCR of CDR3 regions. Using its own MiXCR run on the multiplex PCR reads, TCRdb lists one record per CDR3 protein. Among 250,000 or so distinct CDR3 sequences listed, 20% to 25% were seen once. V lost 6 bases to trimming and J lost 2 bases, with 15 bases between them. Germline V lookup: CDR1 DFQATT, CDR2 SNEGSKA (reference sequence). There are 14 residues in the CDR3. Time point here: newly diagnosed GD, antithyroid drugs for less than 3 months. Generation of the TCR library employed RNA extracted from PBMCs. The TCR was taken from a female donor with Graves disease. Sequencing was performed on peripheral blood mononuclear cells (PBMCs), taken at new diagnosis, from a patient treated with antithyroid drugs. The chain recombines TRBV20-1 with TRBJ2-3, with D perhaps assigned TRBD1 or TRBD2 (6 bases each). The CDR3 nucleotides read TGCAGTGCCCCGAAGGGGGGAAACACAGATACGCAGTATTTT. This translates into CSAPKGGNTDTQYF.